Each of the 26 T cell receptor beta chains below was sequenced from the same sample in a study of blood T cell repertoires in COVID-19. The assay was immunoSEQ multiplex PCR, and TCRdb's table has in-frame clones only and misses some. Of 90,000 to 100,000 clones in the sample, roughly 88% were seen once. Sample: peripheral blood. The source is a man aged 55 to 70 with acute or convalescent COVID-19.

V gene TRBV7-8 combines with J gene TRBJ1-4; 8 bases match TRBD1. The ends lost 5 bases at V and 10 bases at J; junction bases unmatched: 9. CDR3 length equals 14 residues. The germline V gene encodes CDR1 SGHVS and CDR2 FQNEAQ. The CDR3 sequence is CASSEDRVGSKLFF. CDR3 bases: TGTGCCAGCAGCGAGGACAGGGTCGGTTCAAAACTGTTTTTT. The full variable domain, with the rest looked up from reference TRBV7-8 and TRBJ1-4, is GAGVSQSPRYKVAKRGQDVALRCDPISGHVSLFWYQQALGQGPEFLTYFQNEAQLDKSGLPSDRFFAERPEGSVSTLKIQRTQQEDSAVYLCASSEDRVGSKLFFGSGTQLSVL.

The genes are TRBV2 and TRBJ2-2, with a possible D match to TRBD2 (5 bases). From germline, CDR1 is SNHLY and CDR2 FYNNEI. The CDR3 consists of 14 residues. Trimming left V 6 bases short and J 7 bases short, with 15 bases between. CDR3 residues: CASSIELVSGELFF. CDR3 nucleotide sequence: TGTGCCAGCAGCATCGAACTAGTGAGCGGGGAGCTGTTTTTT.

V and J are TRBV28 and TRBJ2-6; TRBD1 is a possible D gene (5 bases). Germline CDR1 is MDHEN and CDR2 is SYDVKM. This CDR3 spans 16 amino acids. Trimming shortened V by 6 bases and J by 0 bases, and 12 bases separated the two germline ends. CDR3 protein: CASSKGRNSGANVLTF. CDR3 sequence (DNA): TGTGCCAGCAGCAAGGGGCGGAACTCTGGGGCCAACGTCCTGACTTTC.

The chain employs TRBV6-5 and TRBJ1-1; 7 bases fit TRBD1. With 6 bases clipped from V and 8 bases from J, the junction kept 6 bases outside the gene matches. CDR1 is MNHEY and CDR2 is SVGAGI in the germline V gene. The length of the CDR3 is 12 residues. The CDR3 loop reads CASSPGQAEAFF. The CDR3 coding sequence is TGTGCCAGCAGCCCCGGACAGGCAGAAGCTTTCTTT.

This chain connects TRBV18 to TRBJ1-4; possible D gene TRBD1, 5 bases. Germline lookup yields CDR1 KGHSH and CDR2 LQKENI. The V end lost 4 bases, the J end lost 5 bases, and 14 bases lay between the germline ends. The CDR3 runs 15 residues. The CDR3 reads CASSRRSGGNEKLFF. The DNA of the CDR3 is TGTGCCAGCTCACGCAGATCCGGGGGAAATGAAAAACTGTTTTTT.

This clone appeared a single time. This chain joins TRBV3-1 (or the pseudogene TRBV3-2) and TRBJ2-5; D might be TRBD1 (8 bases). The V gene lost 4 bases and the J gene lost 3 bases, with 24 bases spanning the gap. The CDR3 is 18 amino acids. Germline values: CDR1 LGHDT, CDR2 YNNKEL (reference sequence). The CDR3 spells CASSPRMSSQGGKETQYF. Here the CDR3 DNA reads TGTGCCAGCAGCCCTAGGATGTCCTCACAGGGGGGGAAAGAGACCCAGTACTTC.

The chain is built from TRBV23-1 and TRBJ1-5; D remains ambiguous. TRBV23-1 has ORF status, its function being uncertain. The V and J ends lost 1 base and 3 bases respectively, with 10 bases between them. The CDR3 has 15 amino acids. DNA for the CDR3: TGCGCCAGCAGTCAATACCGGGTCCACAATCAGCCCCAGCATTTT. This gives the protein CASSQYRVHNQPQHF.

The rearrangement links TRBV7-3 to TRBJ1-2; possible D gene TRBD1, 5 bases. This CDR3 is built from 14 residues. Trimming removed 2 bases at V and 2 bases at J, with 9 bases between. The germline V gene encodes CDR1 SGHTA and CDR2 FQGTGA. The CDR3 here is CASSLGTENYGYTF. The DNA for the CDR3 is TGTGCCAGCAGCTTAGGGACTGAGAACTATGGCTACACCTTC.

This rearrangement joins TRBV28 to TRBJ1-1; 8 bases are shared with TRBD1. The junction had 19 bases not matched to a gene; V was cut back by 5 bases and J by 11 bases. This CDR3 spans 16 amino acids. Germline-derived CDR1 and CDR2 are MDHEN and SYDVKM. Here the CDR3 DNA reads TGTGCCAGCAGTCCTCTCCAATCAGGGACAGGTGGTGAGGCTTTCTTT. It translates to CASSPLQSGTGGEAFF.

V is TRBV27 and J is TRBJ2-7, with TRBD2 as a possible D gene (5 bases). This CDR3 has 16 residues. V lost 5 bases and J lost 2, with 19 bases in between. Germline-derived CDR1 and CDR2 are MNHEY and SMNVEV (reference sequence). CDR3 in amino acids: CASSLRDGHPPYEQYF. The CDR3 nucleotides read TGTGCCAGCAGTCTTCGGGATGGGCACCCGCCCTACGAGCAGTACTTC.

The table lists this clone with a few counts. The chain recombines TRBV5-6 with TRBJ2-5; perhaps TRBD1 as D (6 bases). The CDR3 covers 15 residues. The germline V and J ends were trimmed by 0 bases and 3 bases, with 12 bases remaining between them. The germline CDR1 and CDR2 sequences are SGHDT and YYEEEE. Here the CDR3 DNA reads TGTGCCAGCAGCTTGGCCCGCCAGGGGAAAGAGACCCAGTACTTC. Protein: CASSLARQGKETQYF. Looking up the rest from reference TRBV5-6 and TRBJ2-5 gives the full variable domain: DAGVTQSPTHLIKTRGQQVTLRCSPKSGHDTVSWYQQALGQGPQFIFQYYEEEERQRGNFPDRFSGHQFPNYSSELNVNALLLGDSALYLCASSLARQGKETQYFGPGTRLLVL.

The V and J genes are TRBV19 and TRBJ1-1; perhaps TRBD1 as D (5 bases). The CDR3 extends over 16 amino acids. The ends were cut back, 4 bases at V and 4 bases at J, with 19 bases in the middle. Germline CDR1 LNHDA, CDR2 SQIVND (reference sequence). This CDR3 reads CASSRAAGQGSTEAFF. CDR3 sequence (DNA): TGTGCCAGTAGTAGGGCTGCCGGGCAGGGAAGCACTGAAGCTTTCTTT.

This chain uses TRBV18 with TRBJ1-2, with a possible D match to TRBD1 (6 bases). Germline V gives CDR1 KGHSH, CDR2 LQKENI. The CDR3 covers 15 residues. V lost 1 base, J lost 1 base, and 10 bases lay in between. The CDR3 nucleotides read TGTGCCAGCTCACCACTGGCAGGGGATAACTATGGCTACACCTTC. Translated, it gives CASSPLAGDNYGYTF.

V and J are TRBV10-2 and TRBJ1-1, with TRBD1 matching over 7 bases. CDR3 length: 13 amino acids. V trimming: 6 bases; J trimming: 1 base; junction bases outside the gene matches: 2. Germline values: CDR1 WSHSY, CDR2 SAAADI. The CDR3 sequence: CASRGQQNTEAFF. Written as DNA, the CDR3 is TGCGCCAGCAGGGGACAGCAGAACACTGAAGCTTTCTTT.

J is TRBJ1-2 and V is TRBV28; TRBD1 aligns across 9 bases. Germline V gene data show CDR1 as MDHEN and CDR2 as SYDVKM. The CDR3 spans 15 residues. V lost 6 bases, J lost 7 bases, and 12 bases stayed unmatched. CDR3 sequence (DNA): TGTGCCAGCAGCTTAGCCCTGGACAGGGGATTTGGCTACACCTTC. This sequence encodes CASSLALDRGFGYTF.

This chain joins TRBV2 and TRBJ1-4; weak D call: TRBD1 (5 bases). Per the germline V gene, CDR1 is SNHLY and CDR2 is FYNNEI. V was clipped by 0 bases and J by 5 bases, with 13 bases between them. This CDR3 has 16 residues. The CDR3 region is CASSEARWGLNEKLFF. Written as DNA, the CDR3 is TGTGCCAGCAGTGAAGCGCGGTGGGGACTAAATGAAAAACTGTTTTTT.

The chain links TRBV7-3 to TRBJ1-2, with D possibly matching TRBD1 (6 bases). The V end was cut by 2 bases, the J end by 6 bases, with 10 bases between. This CDR3 is 13 amino acids long. Germline assignment: CDR1 SGHTA and CDR2 FQGTGA. This CDR3 is CASSLGRGDGYTF. The CDR3 DNA reads TGTGCCAGCAGCTTAGGCAGGGGAGATGGCTACACCTTC. The variable domain in full, completed from reference TRBV7-3 and TRBJ1-2, reads GAGVSQTPSNKVTEKGKYVELRCDPISGHTALYWYRQSLGQGPEFLIYFQGTGAADDSGLPNDRFFAVRPEGSVSTLKIQRTERGDSAVYLCASSLGRGDGYTFGSGTRLTVV.

The chain couples TRBV13 to TRBJ1-2, with TRBD1 as a possible D gene (5 bases). V was pared by 5 bases and J by 6 bases, with 22 bases between. Germline CDR1 and CDR2: PRHDT and FYEKMQ (reference sequence). The CDR3 is made up of 16 amino acids. CDR3 protein: CASSPRQKHLIDGYTF. The CDR3 DNA reads as TGTGCCAGCAGCCCGCGACAGAAACACCTGATAGATGGCTACACCTTC. The variable domain in full, completed from reference TRBV13 and TRBJ1-2, reads AAGVIQSPRHLIKEKRETATLKCYPIPRHDTVYWYQQGPGQDPQFLISFYEKMQSDKGSIPDRFSAQQFSDYHSELNMSSLELGDSALYFCASSPRQKHLIDGYTFGSGTRLTVV.

The chain uses TRBV19 and TRBJ1-2; TRBD1 is a possible D gene (5 bases). V lost 5 bases and J 5 bases, leaving 18 bases between the germline ends. Per germline, CDR1 LNHDA and CDR2 SQIVND (reference sequence). CDR3 size: 15 residues. The CDR3 bases are TGTGCCAGTAGTGCCCCTTCCAGGGTATGGTATGGCTACACCTTC. Encoded protein: CASSAPSRVWYGYTF.

The V call is TRBV4-3, the J call TRBJ1-1, with a tentative D call TRBD1 (6 bases). The CDR3 spans 17 residues. The V end lost 0 bases, the J end lost 5 bases, and 19 bases lay between the germline ends. Germline V gene data show CDR1 as LGHNA and CDR2 as YSLEER. CDR3 sequence reads: CASSQDLRVRGWTEAFF. CDR3 in DNA: TGCGCCAGCAGCCAAGACCTCAGGGTGAGGGGGTGGACTGAAGCTTTCTTT.

This clone was seen a single time. The chain couples TRBV19 to TRBJ2-5; 7 nucleotides align to TRBD2. The V segment lost 5 bases and the J segment 3 bases; nucleotides outside the gene matches: 6. In germline, CDR1 is LNHDA, CDR2 SQIVND (reference sequence). The CDR3 is made up of 14 amino acids. The CDR3 loop is CASSDPAGEETQYF. Written as DNA, the CDR3 is TGTGCCAGTAGTGATCCCGCGGGGGAAGAGACCCAGTACTTC.

The rearrangement links TRBV28 to TRBJ1-2; 10 bases agree with TRBD1. Germline V CDR1 and CDR2: MDHEN, SYDVKM. Trimming cost V 3 bases and J 5 bases; bases outside gene matches: 9. The CDR3 sequence is 16 residues long. CDR3 nucleotides: TGTGCCAGCAGTTTCGGGACAGGGGATAGTGTATATGGCTACACCTTC. Its protein is CASSFGTGDSVYGYTF.

V and J are TRBV7-9 and TRBJ1-1; 7 positions match TRBD1. V gave up 1 base and J gave up 14 bases; unmatched junction bases: 10. The length of the CDR3 is 13 residues. CDR1 is SEHNR and CDR2 is FQNEAQ in the germline V gene (reference sequence). CDR3: CASSLVNTGDAFF. The CDR3 nucleotides are TGTGCCAGCAGCTTAGTTAATACAGGGGATGCCTTCTTT.

The table lists this clone with a count of one. V and J are TRBV15 and TRBJ2-1; tentative D call: TRBD2 (6 bases). The germline V gene encodes CDR1 LNHNV and CDR2 YYDKDF (reference sequence). This CDR3 is 16 amino acids long. V lost 5 bases and J lost 4, with 18 bases in between. The CDR3 DNA is TGTGCCACCAGCTCCCTCGTCGGACTAAGATACAATGAGCAGTTCTTC. Its protein product is CATSSLVGLRYNEQFF.

This chain connects TRBV27 to TRBJ2-3; D is perhaps TRBD1 (6 bases). This CDR3 is 14 amino acids long. Germline V CDR1 and CDR2: MNHEY, SMNVEV (reference sequence). Trimming removed 6 bases at V and 1 base at J, with 11 bases between. The CDR3 protein is CASSDRSGTDTQYF. The CDR3 DNA reads as TGTGCCAGCAGCGACAGGTCGGGCACAGATACGCAGTATTTT.

This sequence joins TRBV5-1 and TRBJ2-3, with TRBD1 as a possible D gene (8 bases). This CDR3 is built from 17 residues. V lost 4 bases and J lost 0, with 18 bases in between. Germline V CDR1 and CDR2: SGHRS, YFSETQ. The CDR3 is CASSASTGGASTDTQYF. CDR3 nucleotides: TGCGCCAGCAGCGCCTCTACAGGGGGGGCTAGCACAGATACGCAGTATTTT. Looking up the rest from reference TRBV5-1 and TRBJ2-3 gives the full variable domain: KAGVTQTPRYLIKTRGQQVTLSCSPISGHRSVSWYQQTPGQGLQFLFEYFSETQRNKGNFPGRFSGRQFSNSRSEMNVSTLELGDSALYLCASSASTGGASTDTQYFGPGTRLTVL.